This paragraph reports one TCR beta chain. The CDR3 is 16 residues long. Trimming removed 5 bases from V and 4 bases from J; junction bases left unmatched: 10. Per germline, CDR1 SGHAT and CDR2 FQNNGV. Profiled with immunoSEQ multiplex PCR; TCRdb holds only in-frame clones, not every one. The sample has tens of thousands of clones; 88% are singletons. The sample comes from a study of PD-L1 blockade in urothelial cancer. The chain joins TRBV11-2 to TRBJ2-3; TRBD1 matches 9 bases. The receptor's source is a middle-aged man with urothelial cancer. Material: PBMCs, obtained around atezolizumab (anti-PD-L1) treatment. CDR3 in DNA: TGTGCCAGCAGCCGGCCGAGGACAGGGGAGCCAGATACGCAGTATTTT. Protein: CASSRPRTGEPDTQYF. Drawing the rest from reference TRBV11-2 and TRBJ2-3, the complete variable domain is EAGVAQSPRYKIIEKRQSVAFWCNPISGHATLYWYQQILGQGPKLLIQFQNNGVVDDSQLPKDRFSAERLKGVDSTLKIQPAKLEDSAVYLCASSRPRTGEPDTQYFGPGTRLTVL.